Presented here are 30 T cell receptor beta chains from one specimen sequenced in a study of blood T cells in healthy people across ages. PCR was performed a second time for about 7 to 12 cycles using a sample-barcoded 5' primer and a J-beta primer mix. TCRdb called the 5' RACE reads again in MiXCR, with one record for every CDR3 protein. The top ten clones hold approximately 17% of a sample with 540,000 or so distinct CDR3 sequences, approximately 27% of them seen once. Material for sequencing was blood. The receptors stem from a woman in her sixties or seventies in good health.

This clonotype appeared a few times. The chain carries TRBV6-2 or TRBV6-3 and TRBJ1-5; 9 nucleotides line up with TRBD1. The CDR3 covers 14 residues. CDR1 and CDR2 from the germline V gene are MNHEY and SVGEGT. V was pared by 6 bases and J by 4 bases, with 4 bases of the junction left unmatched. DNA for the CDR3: TGTGCCAGCAGGGGGACAGGGAAGAATCAGCCCCAGCATTTT. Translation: CASRGTGKNQPQHF.

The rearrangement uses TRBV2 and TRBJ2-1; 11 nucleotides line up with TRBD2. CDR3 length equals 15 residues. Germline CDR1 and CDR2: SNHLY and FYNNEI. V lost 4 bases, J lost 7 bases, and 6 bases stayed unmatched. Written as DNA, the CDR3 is TGTGCCAGCAGTGTCAGTAGCGGGGGGGCAAATGAGCAGTTCTTC. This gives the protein CASSVSSGGANEQFF. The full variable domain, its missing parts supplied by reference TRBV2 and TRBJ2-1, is EPEVTQTPSHQVTQMGQEVILRCVPISNHLYFYWYRQILGQKVEFLVSFYNNEISEKSEIFDDQFSVERPDGSNFTLKIRSTKLEDSAMYFCASSVSSGGANEQFFGPGTRLTVL.

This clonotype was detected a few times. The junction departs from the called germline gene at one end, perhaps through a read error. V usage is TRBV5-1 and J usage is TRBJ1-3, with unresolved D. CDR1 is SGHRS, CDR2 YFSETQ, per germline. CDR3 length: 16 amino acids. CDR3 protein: CASSLVGDPSGNTVYF. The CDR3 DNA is TGCGCCAGCAGCTTGGTCGGGGATCCCTCTGGAAACACCGTATATTTT.

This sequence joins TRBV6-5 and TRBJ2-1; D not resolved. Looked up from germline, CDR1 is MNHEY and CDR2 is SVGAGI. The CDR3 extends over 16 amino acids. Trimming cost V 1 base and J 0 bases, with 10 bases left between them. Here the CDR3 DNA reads TGTGCCAGCAGTTACTTTCCGACGAGCTCCTACAATGAGCAGTTCTTC. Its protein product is CASSYFPTSSYNEQFF.

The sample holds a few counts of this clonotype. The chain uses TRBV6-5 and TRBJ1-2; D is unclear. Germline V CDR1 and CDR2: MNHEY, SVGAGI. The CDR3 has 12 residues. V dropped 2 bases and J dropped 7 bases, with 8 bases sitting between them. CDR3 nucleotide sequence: TGTGCCAGCAGTTACGGAGGCGTTGGCTACACCTTC. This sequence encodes CASSYGGVGYTF.

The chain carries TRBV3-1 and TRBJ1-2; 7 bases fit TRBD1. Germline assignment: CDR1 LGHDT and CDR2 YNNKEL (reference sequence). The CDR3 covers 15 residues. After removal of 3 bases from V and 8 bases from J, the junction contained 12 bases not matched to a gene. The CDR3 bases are TGTGCCAGCAGCCAGGGCGCAGGGGGTTGGAAAGGCTACACCTTC. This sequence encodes CASSQGAGGWKGYTF.

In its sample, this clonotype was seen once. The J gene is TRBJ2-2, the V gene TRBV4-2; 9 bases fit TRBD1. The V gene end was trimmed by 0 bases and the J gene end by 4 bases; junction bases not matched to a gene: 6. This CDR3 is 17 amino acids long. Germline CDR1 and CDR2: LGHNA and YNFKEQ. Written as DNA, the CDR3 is TGTGCCAGCAGCCAAGATCGGAACAGGGGGCTCACCGGGGAGCTGTTTTTT. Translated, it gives CASSQDRNRGLTGELFF.

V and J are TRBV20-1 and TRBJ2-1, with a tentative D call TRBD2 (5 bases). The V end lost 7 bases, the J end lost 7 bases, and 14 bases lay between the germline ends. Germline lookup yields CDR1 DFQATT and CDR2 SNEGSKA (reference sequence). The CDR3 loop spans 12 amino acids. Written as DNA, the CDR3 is TGCAGTGGCAGGACTCATCAAAATGAGCAGTTCTTC. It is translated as CSGRTHQNEQFF.

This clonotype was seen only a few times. The CDR3 DNA sequence: TGCAGCGTTGACAGGGCCCCCGACGATGAGCAGTTCTTC. It codes for CSVDRAPDDEQFF. V is TRBV29-1 and J is TRBJ2-1, with D perhaps TRBD1 (5 bases). The germline V and J ends were trimmed by 3 bases and 8 bases, with 14 bases remaining between them. The CDR3 consists of 13 residues. Per germline, CDR1 SQVTM and CDR2 ANQGSEA.

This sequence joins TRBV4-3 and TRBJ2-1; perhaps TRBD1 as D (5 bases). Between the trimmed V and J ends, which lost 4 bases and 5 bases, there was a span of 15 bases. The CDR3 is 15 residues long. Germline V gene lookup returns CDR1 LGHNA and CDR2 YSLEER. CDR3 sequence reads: CASSPRGFVNNEQFF. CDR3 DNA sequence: TGCGCCAGCAGCCCAAGGGGTTTTGTGAACAATGAGCAGTTCTTC.

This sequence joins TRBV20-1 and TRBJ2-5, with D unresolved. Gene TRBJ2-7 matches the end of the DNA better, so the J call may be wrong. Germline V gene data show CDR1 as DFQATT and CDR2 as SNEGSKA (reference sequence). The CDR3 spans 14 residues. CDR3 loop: CSARFLNSSYEQYF. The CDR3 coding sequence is TGCAGTGCTAGGTTTCTGAATAGCTCCTACGAGCAGTACTTC.

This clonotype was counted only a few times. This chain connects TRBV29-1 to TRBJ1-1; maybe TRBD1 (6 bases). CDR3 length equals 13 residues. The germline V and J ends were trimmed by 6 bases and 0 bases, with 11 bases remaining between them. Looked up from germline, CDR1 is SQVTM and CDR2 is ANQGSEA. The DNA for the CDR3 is TGCAGCGTCCTCGGGGGCTTGAACACTGAAGCTTTCTTT. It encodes CSVLGGLNTEAFF.

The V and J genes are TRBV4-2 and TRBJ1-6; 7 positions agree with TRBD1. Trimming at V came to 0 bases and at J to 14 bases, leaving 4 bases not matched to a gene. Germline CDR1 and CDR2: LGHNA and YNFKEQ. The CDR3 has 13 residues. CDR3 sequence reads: CASSQDLGTALHF. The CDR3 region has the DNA TGTGCCAGCAGCCAAGATCTCGGGACAGCCCTCCACTTT.

Written as DNA, the CDR3 is TGTGCCAGCAGCCCCTTGGGCCTAGTGGAGACCCAGTACTTC. Amino acid sequence: CASSPLGLVETQYF. The rearrangement joins TRBV3-1 to TRBJ2-5; D unresolved. Germline CDR1 is LGHDT and CDR2 is YNNKEL (reference sequence). Between the trimmed V and J ends, which lost 4 bases and 5 bases, there was a span of 14 bases. The CDR3 sequence is 14 residues long.

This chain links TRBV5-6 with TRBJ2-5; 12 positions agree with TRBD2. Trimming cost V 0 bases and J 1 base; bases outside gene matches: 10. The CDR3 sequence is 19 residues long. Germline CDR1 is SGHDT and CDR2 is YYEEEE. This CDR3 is CASSLVLAGGQEVQETQYF. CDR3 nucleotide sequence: TGTGCCAGCAGCTTGGTTCTAGCGGGGGGGCAGGAGGTCCAAGAGACCCAGTACTTC.

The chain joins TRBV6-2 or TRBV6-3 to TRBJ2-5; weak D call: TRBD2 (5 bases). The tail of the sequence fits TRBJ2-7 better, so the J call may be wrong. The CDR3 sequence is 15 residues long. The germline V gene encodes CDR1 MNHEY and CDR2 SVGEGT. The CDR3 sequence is CASSYNREVSYEQYF. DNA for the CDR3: TGTGCCAGCAGCTACAACCGGGAAGTCTCCTACGAGCAGTACTTC.

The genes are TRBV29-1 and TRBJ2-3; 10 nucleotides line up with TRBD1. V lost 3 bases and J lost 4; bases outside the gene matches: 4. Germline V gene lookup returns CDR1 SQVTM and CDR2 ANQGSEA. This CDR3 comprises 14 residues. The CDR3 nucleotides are TGCAGCGTTGATCGGGGACAGGGGCCAGATACGCAGTATTTT. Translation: CSVDRGQGPDTQYF.

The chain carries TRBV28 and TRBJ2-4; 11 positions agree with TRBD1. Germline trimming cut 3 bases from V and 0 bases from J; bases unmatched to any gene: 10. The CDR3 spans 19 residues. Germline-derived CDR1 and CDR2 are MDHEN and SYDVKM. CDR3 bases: TGTGCCAGCAGTTTCCCGGGACAGGGGGTACGGTTAGCCAAAAACATTCAGTACTTC. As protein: CASSFPGQGVRLAKNIQYF.

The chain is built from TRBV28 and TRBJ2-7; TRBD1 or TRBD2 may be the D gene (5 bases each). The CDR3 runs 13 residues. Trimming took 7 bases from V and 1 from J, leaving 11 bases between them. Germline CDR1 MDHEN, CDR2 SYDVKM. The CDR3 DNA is TGTGCCAGCACCCGGGACGGTTCCTACGAGCAGTACTTC. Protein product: CASTRDGSYEQYF.

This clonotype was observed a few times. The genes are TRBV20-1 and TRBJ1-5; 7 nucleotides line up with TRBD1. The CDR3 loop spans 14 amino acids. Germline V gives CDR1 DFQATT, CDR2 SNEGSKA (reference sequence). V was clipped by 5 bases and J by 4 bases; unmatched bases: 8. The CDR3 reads CSASPPGGNQPQHF. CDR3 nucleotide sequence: TGCAGTGCTTCACCCCCAGGGGGAAATCAGCCCCAGCATTTT.

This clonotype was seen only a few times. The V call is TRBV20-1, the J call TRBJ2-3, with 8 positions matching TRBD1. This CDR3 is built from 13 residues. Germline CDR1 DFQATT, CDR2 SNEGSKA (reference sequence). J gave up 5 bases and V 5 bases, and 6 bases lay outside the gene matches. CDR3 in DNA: TGCAGTGCTGGACAGGGCCGGGAAGATACGCAGTATTTT. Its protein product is CSAGQGREDTQYF.

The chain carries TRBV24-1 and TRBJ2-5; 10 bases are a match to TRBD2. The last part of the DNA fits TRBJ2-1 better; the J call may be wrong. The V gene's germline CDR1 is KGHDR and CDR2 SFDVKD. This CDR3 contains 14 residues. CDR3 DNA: TGTGCCACCAGTCCAGCGGGGGGGCGTAATGAGCAGTTCTTC. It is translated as CATSPAGGRNEQFF.

The CDR3 DNA sequence: TGCGCCAGCATGTCTGCGGGGGGAGAGACCCAGTACTTC. It specifies CASMSAGGETQYF. The chain is built from TRBV5-1 and TRBJ2-5, with TRBD2 matching over 8 bases. The CDR3 sequence is 13 residues long. The junction had 5 bases not matched to a gene; V was cut back by 6 bases and J by 4 bases. Germline V gene sequence: CDR1 SGHRS, CDR2 YFSETQ.

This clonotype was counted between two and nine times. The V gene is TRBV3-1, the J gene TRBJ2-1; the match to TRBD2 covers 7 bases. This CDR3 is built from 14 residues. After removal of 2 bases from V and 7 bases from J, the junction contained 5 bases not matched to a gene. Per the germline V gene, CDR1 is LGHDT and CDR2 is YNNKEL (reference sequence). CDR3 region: CASSQREGRNEQFF. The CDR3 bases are TGTGCCAGCAGCCAAAGGGAGGGGCGGAATGAGCAGTTCTTC.

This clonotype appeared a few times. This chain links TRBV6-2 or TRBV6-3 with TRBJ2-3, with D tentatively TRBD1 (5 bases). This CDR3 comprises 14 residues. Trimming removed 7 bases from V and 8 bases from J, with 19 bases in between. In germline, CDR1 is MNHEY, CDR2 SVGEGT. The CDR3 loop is CASTRVGRGGTQYF. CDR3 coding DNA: TGTGCCAGCACCAGGGTCGGGCGTGGCGGTACGCAGTATTTT.

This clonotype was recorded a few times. CDR3 DNA: TGTGCCAGCACCCCGGACGGATACGAGCAGTACTTC. Its protein product is CASTPDGYEQYF. The genes are TRBV6-2 or TRBV6-3 and TRBJ2-7; D is ambiguous. Germline CDR1 is MNHEY and CDR2 is SVGEGT. This CDR3 is built from 12 residues. V lost 7 bases and J 4 bases, leaving 11 bases between the germline ends.

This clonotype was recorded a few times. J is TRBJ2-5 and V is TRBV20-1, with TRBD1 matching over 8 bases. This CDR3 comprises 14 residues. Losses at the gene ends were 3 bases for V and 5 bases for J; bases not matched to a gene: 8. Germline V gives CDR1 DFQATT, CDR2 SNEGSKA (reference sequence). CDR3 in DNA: TGCAGTGCTAGTCAGGGGGCTACAGGGGAGACCCAGTACTTC. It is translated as CSASQGATGETQYF.

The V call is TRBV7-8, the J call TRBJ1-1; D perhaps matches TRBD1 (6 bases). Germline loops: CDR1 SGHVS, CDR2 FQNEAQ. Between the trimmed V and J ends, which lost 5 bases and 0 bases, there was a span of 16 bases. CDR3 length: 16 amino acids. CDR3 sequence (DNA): TGTGCCAGCAGCCCCAGGGCCCGGGACATGAACACTGAAGCTTTCTTT. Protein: CASSPRARDMNTEAFF.

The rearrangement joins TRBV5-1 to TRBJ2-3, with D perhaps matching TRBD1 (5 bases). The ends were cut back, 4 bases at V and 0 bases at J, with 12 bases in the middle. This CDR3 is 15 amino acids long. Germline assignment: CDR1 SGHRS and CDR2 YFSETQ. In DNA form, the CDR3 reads TGCGCCAGCAGCCTACAGGCGTTGAGCACAGATACGCAGTATTTT. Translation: CASSLQALSTDTQYF.

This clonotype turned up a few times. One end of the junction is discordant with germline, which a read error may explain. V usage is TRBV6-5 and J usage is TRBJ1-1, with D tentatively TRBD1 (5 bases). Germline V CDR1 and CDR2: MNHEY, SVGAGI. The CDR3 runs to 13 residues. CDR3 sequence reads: CASSFSGNSEAFF. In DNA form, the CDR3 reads TGTGCCAGCAGTTTTTCAGGGAACTCTGAAGCTTTCTTT.